Below, 6 T cell receptor beta chains from the same sample are listed, as sequenced in a study of T cell repertoires in ileal Crohn's disease (dated by TCRdb to the late 2010s). Libraries were prepared through the immunoSEQ multiplex PCR assay. The source is immuneACCESS, and TCRdb retained only in-frame sequences with V and J called. Part of the clones is not carried over; for the studies checked, unresolved V genes explain less than half of this, and the remainder is unexplained. The sample yields 7,000 to 9,500 clones; approximately 96% were counted once. Approximately 0.2% of the sample belongs to the ten largest clones. Sequenced input: ileal tissue. These receptors were collected from an adult with Crohn's disease.

This rearrangement joins TRBV7-9 to TRBJ2-3, with D possibly matching TRBD2 (6 bases). Per the germline V gene, CDR1 is SEHNR and CDR2 is FQNEAQ (reference sequence). The V end was cut by 5 bases, the J end by 6 bases, with 18 bases between. The CDR3 contains 15 residues. The CDR3 nucleotides are TGTGCCAGCAGCCCTGGGGACTCAACAATGGATACGCAGTATTTT. Residues: CASSPGDSTMDTQYF.

The rearrangement links TRBV7-6 to TRBJ2-2, with 9 positions matching TRBD2. Trimming at V came to 2 bases and at J to 10 bases, leaving 14 bases not matched to a gene. This CDR3 has 17 residues. CDR1 SGHVS and CDR2 FNYEAQ come from the germline V gene. As DNA, the CDR3 is TGTGCCAGCAGCTTATGGGGCTTAGCGGGGGTCGGCGAGGAGCTGTTTTTT. Its translation is CASSLWGLAGVGEELFF.

V usage is TRBV11-2 and J usage is TRBJ2-2; D perhaps matches TRBD2 (6 bases). CDR3 size: 18 residues. Trimming stripped 3 bases from V and 3 bases from J, with 20 bases between. CDR1 SGHAT and CDR2 FQNNGV come from the germline V gene. CDR3 sequence reads: CASSFGGSQFSHTGELFF. CDR3 bases: TGTGCCAGCAGCTTTGGAGGGTCCCAGTTTTCACACACCGGGGAGCTGTTTTTT. The full variable domain, with the rest looked up from reference TRBV11-2 and TRBJ2-2, is EAGVAQSPRYKIIEKRQSVAFWCNPISGHATLYWYQQILGQGPKLLIQFQNNGVVDDSQLPKDRFSAERLKGVDSTLKIQPAKLEDSAVYLCASSFGGSQFSHTGELFFGEGSRLTVL.

The table lists this clone with a count of one. The CDR3 DNA reads as TGTGCCAGCTCCTACGCACAGGGGAAGAACACTGAAGCTTTCTTT. Amino acids: CASSYAQGKNTEAFF. V usage is TRBV18 and J usage is TRBJ1-1; 7 bases map to TRBD1. Unmatched junction bases numbered 8, after V lost 6 bases and J lost 1 base. CDR1 KGHSH and CDR2 LQKENI come from the germline V gene. The CDR3 has 15 amino acids.

This chain links TRBV19 with TRBJ2-3, with D perhaps TRBD2 (5 bases). CDR1 and CDR2 (germline): LNHDA, SQIVND (reference sequence). The V and J ends lost 6 bases and 0 bases respectively, with 13 bases between them. There are 15 residues in the CDR3. Here the CDR3 DNA reads TGTGCCAGTAGGACTCGGGGAATTAGCACAGATACGCAGTATTTT. This gives the protein CASRTRGISTDTQYF.

The chain is built from TRBV19 and TRBJ2-2; 8 bases match TRBD2. Per the germline V gene, CDR1 is LNHDA and CDR2 is SQIVND (reference sequence). CDR3 length: 13 amino acids. With 7 bases clipped from V and 7 bases from J, the junction kept 5 bases outside the gene matches. The CDR3 DNA reads TGTGCCAGTAAATCGCGGGGGGTCGGGGAGCTGTTTTTT. Its protein product is CASKSRGVGELFF.